This T cell receptor beta chain comes out of a study of Tregs in tolerant kidney transplant recipients. This table comes from immunoSEQ multiplex PCR, and its TCRdb copy is limited to in-frame clones, with some not included. Its table records about 48,000 clones. Overall study findings and caveats: Some patients' samples used different primers over time, so nucleotide sequences weren't comparable. In tolerant patients, donor-specific Tregs outgrew total Tregs, suggesting antigen-driven expansion. Activated donor B cell expansion appeared to reveal the most relevant donor-specific TCRbeta repertoire.

With regard to this clone: Its cognate antigen is unknown. From the germline J gene comes the end of the CDR3, since the read stops 3 residues before it.

The CDR3 is made up of 14 amino acids. Germline V gene lookup returns CDR1 SNHLY and CDR2 FYNNEI. The germline V and J ends were trimmed by 2 bases and 5 bases, with 12 bases remaining between them. The chain combines TRBV2 with TRBJ2-5; no clear D. Sequencing was performed on CD4+ T cells from blood, taken before the transplant. The TCR sequence derives from a human donor who received a combined kidney and bone marrow transplant. The CDR3 DNA, read in part, is TGTGCCAGCAGTGAAACCACGGCAGCGGAGACC. Translating gives CASSETTAAET. The full-length CDR3 reads as CASSETTAAETQYF.